These 9 T cell receptor beta chains came from one sample sequenced in a study of blood T cell repertoires in COVID-19. Measured with immunoSEQ multiplex PCR; TCRdb has only the in-frame clones, and not every one. The profile shows approximately 670,000 clones, 85% to 90% of them singletons. The sample taken for sequencing was peripheral blood. Receptor source: a woman under 30 with acute or convalescent COVID-19.

This clone is a singleton in its sample. The rearrangement joins TRBV30 to TRBJ1-1, with unresolved D. The V end lost 4 bases, the J end lost 4 bases, and 16 bases lay between the germline ends. CDR3 length: 14 residues. Looked up from germline, CDR1 is GTSNPN and CDR2 is SVGIG (reference sequence). In DNA form, the CDR3 reads TGTGCCTGGACTCTCAGGCCCTTGGTCACTGAAGCTTTCTTT. Translated, it gives CAWTLRPLVTEAFF.

The CDR3 DNA reads TGTGCCAGCAGCTTAGAGCGGTCAGGGAGGGGGTACAATGAGCAGTTCTTC. This encodes CASSLERSGRGYNEQFF. The V call is TRBV7-6, the J call TRBJ2-1; D possibly corresponds to TRBD2 (7 bases). V was shortened by 1 base and J by 4 bases, with 17 bases between the two germline ends. Per the germline V gene, CDR1 is SGHVS and CDR2 is FNYEAQ. The CDR3 is 17 residues long.

This chain joins TRBV14 and TRBJ1-1, with D possibly TRBD1 on 5 matching bases. CDR3 length equals 12 residues. Trimming pared 3 bases from V and 12 bases from J, leaving 14 bases between. Germline V gene lookup returns CDR1 SGHDN and CDR2 FVKESK. The CDR3: CASSHQRGGTFF. In DNA, the CDR3 is TGTGCCAGCAGCCATCAACGGGGGGGAACTTTCTTT.

This chain connects TRBV7-9 to TRBJ1-2; possible D gene TRBD1, 5 bases. Germline loops: CDR1 SEHNR, CDR2 FQNEAQ (reference sequence). This CDR3 spans 14 amino acids. The ends were cut back, 3 bases at V and 7 bases at J, with 15 bases in the middle. The CDR3 loop reads CASSLMGLRAGYTF. For the CDR3, the DNA is TGTGCCAGCAGCTTGATGGGACTGCGTGCTGGCTACACCTTC.

V usage is TRBV5-7 and J usage is TRBJ2-5; a weak D match, TRBD2 (6 bases). TRBV5-7 carries the ORF label, with uncertain function. The CDR3 spans 16 residues. V lost 1 base, J lost 0 bases, and 13 bases lay in between. CDR3 protein: CASSLLTRGYQETQYF. CDR3 bases: TGTGCCAGCAGCTTGTTAACTCGGGGGTACCAAGAGACCCAGTACTTC.

The rearrangement uses TRBV5-8 and TRBJ2-1; 9 bases align to TRBD1. CDR1 SGHTS and CDR2 YDEGEE come from the germline V gene. V lost 0 bases and J lost 4; bases outside the gene matches: 14. This CDR3 is built from 19 residues. CDR3 residues: CASSLEWGQGSGVYNEQFF. CDR3 bases: TGTGCCAGCAGCTTGGAGTGGGGACAGGGATCTGGGGTTTACAATGAGCAGTTCTTC.

V usage is TRBV3-1 (or the pseudogene TRBV3-2) and J usage is TRBJ1-5, with a possible D match to TRBD1 (5 bases). Trimming pared 0 bases from V and 3 bases from J, leaving 6 bases between. CDR1 and CDR2 from the germline V gene are LGHDT and YNNKEL (reference sequence). There are 14 residues in the CDR3. CDR3 residues: CASSQDRVNQPQHF. In DNA, the CDR3 is TGTGCCAGCAGCCAAGACAGGGTCAATCAGCCCCAGCATTTT.

CDR3 protein: CASSLGPAGLTDTQYF. CDR3 sequence (DNA): TGTGCCAGCAGCTTAGGGCCAGCGGGGCTCACAGATACGCAGTATTTT. The chain combines TRBV11-2 with TRBJ2-3; 7 bases align to TRBD2. With 1 base clipped from V and 2 bases from J, the junction kept 6 bases outside the gene matches. Germline CDR1 and CDR2: SGHAT and FQNNGV. The length of the CDR3 is 16 residues.

The chain recombines TRBV4-1 with TRBJ1-2, with D uncertain. The CDR3 runs 14 residues. The germline V gene has CDR1 MGHRA and CDR2 YSYEKL. V lost 1 base to trimming and J lost 8 bases, with 14 bases between them. As DNA, the CDR3 is TGCGCCAGCAGCCAAGGGGTAAGCGAGGGCGGCTACACCTTC. Protein: CASSQGVSEGGYTF.